The T cell receptor (beta chain) under discussion was sequenced for a study of blood T cells in healthy people across ages. As for the study in general: Capture via template switching afforded approximately one barcoded beta molecule per two T cells. Study results and caveats: Roughly linearly, TCR beta diversity per million T cells fell as age increased. There were more naive CD4+ cells and higher diversity in long-lived donors than in aged donors.

About this clonotype itself: The antigen remains undetermined.

A second roughly 6 to 11 cycle PCR used barcoded and J-beta primers. A template-switch adaptor containing 12 random nucleotides labeled each cDNA molecule. Using its own MiXCR run on the 5' RACE reads, TCRdb lists one record per CDR3 protein. The sample carries about 1.5 million distinct CDR3 sequences, around 40% recorded once. The CDR3 length is 12 residues. Trimming left V 4 bases short and J 11 bases short, with 11 bases between. The sample consisted of blood. The sequence was obtained from a woman aged 18 to 35 in good health. V and J are TRBV12-3 or TRBV12-4 and TRBJ1-4; maybe TRBD1 (6 bases). The CDR3 bases are TGTGCCAGCAGTTCAACAGGGCCTAAACTGTTTTTT. Protein: CASSSTGPKLFF.